The following is a T cell receptor (beta chain) sequence with its context. No antigen is known for it. This CDR3 has 16 residues. Germline CDR1 reads SGDLS; CDR2 reads YYNGEE. Trimming removed 1 base from V and 5 bases from J, with 13 bases in between. This entry is derived from a study of T cell responses to AZD1222 COVID-19 vaccine. Pooling of second doses given at about 4 or about 12 weeks was done. Measured with immunoSEQ multiplex PCR; TCRdb has only the in-frame clones, and not every one. The data contain around 140,000 clones, approximately 90% of them singletons. The study's findings and limits: The donors showed a predominance of white British ancestry and of females, with possible underestimation of clonal diversity. The study identified only six AZD1222 recipients as seropositive at baseline. Distributed over spike, vaccine-associated CD4 TCRs predominated at 160-218 and 743-854.

Source: peripheral blood, taken 28 days after the second AZD1222 dose. The V gene is TRBV9, the J gene TRBJ1-6, with unresolved D. This sequence was found in an adult who received the AZD1222 COVID-19 vaccine. CDR3 loop: CASSVLRIKNNSPLHF. CDR3 nucleotide sequence: TGTGCCAGCAGCGTACTCAGGATAAAGAATAATTCACCCCTCCACTTT.